This is a list of T cell receptor beta chains from one sample in a study of neurological immune-mediated disorders. Each CDR3 protein gets one entry after TCRdb re-called the 5' RACE reads with MiXCR. The sample records tens of thousands of distinct CDR3 sequences, roughly 4.8% being singletons. Sequencing was carried out using PBMCs. These receptors were collected from a woman aged 30 to 39 with multiple sclerosis. The CDR3 runs from the conserved cysteine through the conserved F or W. D genes are given only for firm matches. The size field is filled for only some rows; it gives once, few, many or a size class.

many	TRBJ2-3	TRBD2	TRBV5-1	15	TGCGCCAGCAGCTCGAGCGGGAGAAGAACAGATACGCAGTATTTT	CASSSSGRRTDTQYF
many	TRBJ2-3	.	TRBV20-1	15	TGCAGTGCTCTTCAGGGGAGGCTAGCGACAGATACGCAGTATTTT	CSALQGRLATDTQYF
many	TRBJ2-1	.	TRBV9	13	TGTGCCAGCAGCGTAGCTCTAAATAATGAGCAGTTCTTC	CASSVALNNEQFF
few	TRBJ2-2	TRBD1	TRBV5-1	15	TGCGCCAGCAGCCCGGGGACAGGGAACACCGGGGAGCTGTTTTTT	CASSPGTGNTGELFF
few	TRBJ2-1	.	TRBV19	14	TGTGCCAGTAGTATAAATGCGCGTAGGACTGAGCAGTTCTTC	CASSINARRTEQFF
few	TRBJ1-4	.	TRBV28	15	TGTGCCAGCACCTCAACGGGGGCTATAAATGAAAAACTGTTTTTT	CASTSTGAINEKLFF
few	TRBJ2-1	.	TRBV6-2/TRBV6-3	15	TGTGCCAGCAGTGACCTGTTGGGGGGAGTCGATGAGCAGTTCTTC	CASSDLLGGVDEQFF
few	TRBJ2-3	.	TRBV12-3/TRBV12-4	14	TGTGCCAGCAGTTTTAATCGGAACACAGATACGCAGTATTTT	CASSFNRNTDTQYF
many	TRBJ2-1	TRBD2	TRBV29-1	19	TGCAGCGTTGAAGGGTGGGGGCTAGCGGGAAGGGATGGGTACAATGAGCAGTTCTTC	CSVEGWGLAGRDGYNEQFF
many	TRBJ2-3	TRBD2	TRBV29-1	13	TGCAGCGTTGCTGGGGGGGGCACAGATACGCAGTATTTT	CSVAGGGTDTQYF
many	TRBJ1-6	.	TRBV12-3/TRBV12-4	14	TGTGCCAGCAGCTCCAGCTCCTATAATTCACCCCTCCACTTT	CASSSSSYNSPLHF
many	TRBJ1-1	.	TRBV5-1	15	TGCGCCAGCAGCTTGGGTCGGCAGGGGATCACTGAAGCTTTCTTT	CASSLGRQGITEAFF
many	TRBJ2-5	TRBD2	TRBV5-6	17	TGTGCCAGCTTTCGGACTAGCGGGAGGGACATTCAAGAGACCCAGTACTTC	CASFRTSGRDIQETQYF
many	TRBJ2-1	TRBD2	TRBV20-1	15	TGCAGTGCTAGCAATTCGGCTAGCGGGTACAATGAGCAGTTCTTC	CSASNSASGYNEQFF
many	TRBJ2-3	TRBD1	TRBV10-1	18	TGCGCCAGCAGTGAGACAACCGGGACAGGGGTAGACGCAGATACGCAGTATTTT	CASSETTGTGVDADTQYF
many	TRBJ2-5	.	TRBV10-3	14	TGTGCCATCAGTAGCTCGGGGGCCGGCGAGACCCAGTACTTC	CAISSSGAGETQYF
many	TRBJ2-3	TRBD2	TRBV29-1	13	TGCAGCGTTTCTAGCGGGGGGAACCTAGCGCAGTATTTT	CSVSSGGNLAQYF
.	TRBJ2-6	.	TRBV12-3/TRBV12-4	15	TGTGCCAGCAGCCCTGGGTGGGTTGGGGCCAACGTCCTGACTTTC	CASSPGWVGANVLTF
many	TRBJ2-3	.	TRBV20-1	16	TGCAGTGCTCCACCCAGGGTAGCTTCCCATTCAGATACGCAGTATTTT	CSAPPRVASHSDTQYF
many	TRBJ2-3	TRBD2	TRBV7-8	16	TGTGCCAGCAGCCCTCCGCCCCTTTTGCGGGAGGTTACGCAGTATTTT	CASSPPPLLREVTQYF
few	TRBJ2-1	TRBD2	TRBV18	16	TGTGCCAGCTCACCACCGGTTAGTAGCGGGGCCGGTGAGCAGTTCTTC	CASSPPVSSGAGEQFF
many	TRBJ1-1	TRBD1	TRBV27	15	TGTGCCAGCAGTCGGAGGACAGGGGGTGACACTGAAGCTTTCTTT	CASSRRTGGDTEAFF
few	TRBJ2-7	TRBD2	TRBV27	14	TGTGCCAGCAGCCCCGGGACTAGCGTCTACGAGCAGTACTTC	CASSPGTSVYEQYF
many	TRBJ1-1	.	TRBV12-3/TRBV12-4	15	TGTGCCAGCAGTTTGGACCTACTCCGGATCCCTGAAGCTTTCTTT	CASSLDLLRIPEAFF
many	TRBJ2-1	.	TRBV5-1	14	TGCGCCAGCAGCTCCGGGACGGGATGGAATGAGCAGTTCTTC	CASSSGTGWNEQFF
.	TRBJ1-1	.	TRBV5-8	16	TGTGCCAGCAGCCTTTTAATAGGACCCAGAGACAGGGAAGCTTTCTTT	CASSLLIGPRDREAFF